These 21 T cell receptor beta chains share one sample of origin, sequenced in a study of shared clonotypes between healthy human individuals. Sequencing used immunoSEQ multiplex PCR; TCRdb keeps in-frame clones, though not all of them. The sample includes a few million clones, approximately 93% of them seen just once. Sequencing used naive CD4+ T cells from PBMCs. The subset is: CD45RA+ positively selected. These receptors were obtained from a man younger than 35 in good health. Some clones in this sample may be carry-over from other donors' samples.

This clone showed up just a few times. At the DNA level, this CDR3 is encoded by other sequences in the same sample as well. The CDR3 loop reads CASSRTGSSYEQYF. The CDR3 DNA is TGTGCCAGCAGTCGGACAGGGAGCTCCTACGAGCAGTACTTC. The chain links TRBV6-1 to TRBJ2-7; TRBD1 agrees at 8 bases. The CDR3 has 14 residues. From germline, CDR1 is MNHNS and CDR2 SASEGT. J was trimmed by 0 bases and V by 5 bases; bases with no gene match: 3.

The chain recombines TRBV5-1 with TRBJ1-2; 7 bases map to TRBD1. After removal of 0 bases from V and 6 bases from J, the junction contained 8 bases not matched to a gene. CDR3 length: 15 residues. In germline, CDR1 is SGHRS, CDR2 YFSETQ. The CDR3 loop is CASSLEGQPPDGYTF. CDR3 DNA sequence: TGCGCCAGCAGCTTGGAGGGACAGCCGCCCGATGGCTACACCTTC.

This sequence joins TRBV5-5 and TRBJ2-2; D gene ambiguous. This CDR3 comprises 13 residues. V lost 1 base to trimming and J lost 4 bases, with 5 bases between them. CDR1 and CDR2 from the germline V gene are SGHKS and YYEKEE (reference sequence). CDR3 protein: CASSLIVTGELFF. CDR3 DNA sequence: TGTGCCAGCAGCTTGATAGTCACCGGGGAGCTGTTTTTT.

The chain couples TRBV28 to TRBJ1-3, with D possibly TRBD1 on 6 matching bases. The germline gives CDR1 MDHEN, CDR2 SYDVKM. The CDR3 length is 18 residues. Trimming cost V 4 bases and J 0 bases, with 19 bases left between them. CDR3 loop: CASSSLQTGSISGNTIYF. CDR3 nucleotide sequence: TGTGCCAGCAGTTCCCTACAAACAGGGAGCATCTCTGGAAACACCATATATTTT.

V and J are TRBV9 and TRBJ2-1; 11 bases are a match to TRBD2. This CDR3 has 18 residues. Germline V gene sequence: CDR1 SGDLS, CDR2 YYNGEE. The V and J ends lost 2 bases and 0 bases, in that order; junction bases with no gene match: 7. The CDR3 DNA reads TGTGCCAGCAGCGTCGGGACTAGCGGATCAAGCTCCTACAATGAGCAGTTCTTC. Translated, it gives CASSVGTSGSSSYNEQFF.

This chain uses TRBV7-9 with TRBJ1-1; 9 bases line up with TRBD1. CDR3 length equals 17 residues. V lost 4 bases and J lost 2; bases outside the gene matches: 11. Looked up from germline, CDR1 is SEHNR and CDR2 is FQNEAQ (reference sequence). The CDR3 reads CASSSRPLGQGNTEAFF. In DNA form, the CDR3 reads TGTGCCAGCAGCTCCCGCCCCCTGGGACAGGGCAACACTGAAGCTTTCTTT.

The chain has TRBV10-2 and TRBJ2-1; 8 nucleotides agree with TRBD2. Germline values: CDR1 WSHSY, CDR2 SAAADI. The CDR3 spans 14 residues. J gave up 0 bases and V 7 bases, and 2 bases lay outside the gene matches. The DNA of the CDR3 is TGCGCCAGCACGGGACTAGTCTCCTACAATGAGCAGTTCTTC. It is translated as CASTGLVSYNEQFF.

The chain is built from TRBV18 and TRBJ1-1; TRBD1 matches 7 bases. Trimming cost V 4 bases and J 0 bases; bases outside gene matches: 5. The CDR3 loop spans 15 amino acids. Germline CDR1 is KGHSH and CDR2 is LQKENI. The DNA for the CDR3 is TGTGCCAGCTCACGATCGACAGGGTTGAACACTGAAGCTTTCTTT. Translation gives CASSRSTGLNTEAFF. The full variable domain, completed using reference TRBV18 and TRBJ1-1, is NAGVMQNPRHLVRRRGQEARLRCSPMKGHSHVYWYRQLPEEGLKFMVYLQKENIIDESGMPKERFSAEFPKEGPSILRIQQVVRGDSAAYFCASSRSTGLNTEAFFGQGTRLTVV.

A remark on this clone: Additional DNA sequences in this sample encode the identical CDR3. The rearrangement uses TRBV9 and TRBJ2-5; unclear D gene. CDR1 is SGDLS, CDR2 YYNGEE, per germline. The V and J ends lost 3 bases and 2 bases respectively, with 8 bases between them. This CDR3 comprises 13 residues. CDR3 in DNA: TGTGCCAGCAGCGCCGGCCCTCAAGAGACCCAGTACTTC. Amino acid sequence: CASSAGPQETQYF.

The rearrangement uses TRBV15 and TRBJ2-7; D gene ambiguous. CDR3 length: 17 residues. Trimming left V 3 bases short and J 6 bases short, with 24 bases between. Germline CDR1 is LNHNV and CDR2 is YYDKDF (reference sequence). CDR3 coding DNA: TGTGCCACCAGCAGGGAGCCCTCAGGACCCTTAGGCAGCGAGCAGTACTTC. Translating gives CATSREPSGPLGSEQYF.

V and J are TRBV2 and TRBJ2-6; TRBD1 is a possible D gene (5 bases). From germline, CDR1 is SNHLY and CDR2 FYNNEI. CDR3 length: 15 residues. With 4 bases removed from V and 1 base from J, the gap between germline ends came to 8 bases. The CDR3 coding sequence is TGTGCCAGCAGTGGCCCAGGGTCTGGGGCCAACGTCCTGACTTTC. Protein sequence: CASSGPGSGANVLTF.

This clone showed up just once. In DNA form, the CDR3 reads TGTGCCAGTAGAACAGACTACCTCACCGGGGAGCTGTTTTTT. This codes for CASRTDYLTGELFF. The chain recombines TRBV19 with TRBJ2-2; D is possibly TRBD2 (5 bases). Trimming left V 6 bases short and J 4 bases short, with 12 bases between. The germline V gene has CDR1 LNHDA and CDR2 SQIVND (reference sequence). CDR3 size: 14 residues.

The V and J genes are TRBV11-3 and TRBJ2-5; 7 positions match TRBD2. Trimming cost V 5 bases and J 7 bases; bases outside gene matches: 10. This CDR3 is built from 14 residues. The V gene's germline CDR1 is SGHNT and CDR2 YENEEA. CDR3 sequence reads: CASSPGGSLGTQYF. CDR3 DNA: TGTGCCAGCAGCCCGGGGGGAAGTCTTGGGACCCAGTACTTC.

The table lists this clone with a count of one. The V and J genes are TRBV5-1 and TRBJ2-5; either TRBD1 or TRBD2 may supply D (6 bases each). The germline V and J ends were trimmed by 0 bases and 4 bases, with 13 bases remaining between them. Germline loops: CDR1 SGHRS, CDR2 YFSETQ. The CDR3 runs to 15 residues. The CDR3 loop reads CASSLEEGVRETQYF. The CDR3 DNA is TGCGCCAGCAGCTTGGAGGAGGGGGTGAGAGAGACCCAGTACTTC.

The J gene is TRBJ2-4, the V gene TRBV11-2; D gene unclear. The V gene lost 0 bases and the J gene lost 8 bases, with 11 bases spanning the gap. This CDR3 region has 14 residues. The germline V gene encodes CDR1 SGHAT and CDR2 FQNNGV. CDR3 protein: CASSLDRQSDIQYF. The CDR3 DNA follows: TGTGCCAGCAGCTTAGATCGGCAGTCGGACATTCAGTACTTC.

The rearrangement uses TRBV6-6 and TRBJ2-5, with a possible D match to TRBD2 (7 bases). The CDR3 extends over 11 amino acids. V lost 7 bases and J 9 bases, leaving 12 bases between the germline ends. Germline CDR1 MNHNY, CDR2 SVGAGI (reference sequence). CDR3 nucleotides: TGTGCCAGCACCGAGGGGGGGGCCCAGTACTTC. It translates to CASTEGGAQYF.

The rearrangement links TRBV4-1 to TRBJ2-2; 7 positions agree with TRBD2. With 1 base clipped from V and 5 bases from J, the junction kept 7 bases outside the gene matches. Germline V lookup: CDR1 MGHRA, CDR2 YSYEKL. The CDR3 is 16 residues long. The CDR3 loop is CASSQGPSGLTGELFF. CDR3 in DNA: TGCGCCAGCAGCCAAGGGCCTAGCGGCTTAACCGGGGAGCTGTTTTTT.

The V gene is TRBV28, the J gene TRBJ2-1, with a possible D match to TRBD1 (5 bases). V gave up 3 bases and J gave up 4 bases, with 16 bases separating them. The length of the CDR3 is 16 residues. Germline V lookup: CDR1 MDHEN, CDR2 SYDVKM. CDR3 nucleotide sequence: TGTGCCAGCAGTTTTGGCCGCAAGGGGAATTACAATGAGCAGTTCTTC. It encodes CASSFGRKGNYNEQFF. Full variable domain (rest looked up from reference TRBV28 and TRBJ2-1): DVKVTQSSRYLVKRTGEKVFLECVQDMDHENMFWYRQDPGLGLRLIYFSYDVKMKEKGDIPEGYSVSREKKERFSLILESASTNQTSMYLCASSFGRKGNYNEQFFGPGTRLTVL.

This chain joins TRBV7-2 and TRBJ2-7, with D unresolved. Deletions cut 3 bases from V and 7 bases from J, with 10 bases between. CDR3 size: 12 residues. Germline loops: CDR1 SGHTA, CDR2 FQGNSA. The CDR3 nucleotides are TGTGCCAGCAGCTTCCTATTCGGGGAGCAGTACTTC. Translated: CASSFLFGEQYF.

The chain joins TRBV5-1 to TRBJ2-2; TRBD2 aligns across 8 bases. After removal of 3 bases from V and 4 bases from J, the junction contained 8 bases not matched to a gene. The CDR3 consists of 16 residues. Germline CDR1 and CDR2: SGHRS and YFSETQ. CDR3 in DNA: TGCGCCAGCAGCTCGTTAGCGGGAAACCCCACCGGGGAGCTGTTTTTT. Protein product: CASSSLAGNPTGELFF.

The rearrangement links TRBV4-1 to TRBJ2-1; 15 nucleotides agree with TRBD2. Per germline, CDR1 MGHRA and CDR2 YSYEKL. Losses at the gene ends were 4 bases for V and 10 bases for J; bases not matched to a gene: 5. The CDR3 is made up of 15 amino acids. The CDR3 DNA follows: TGCGCCAGCAGCCTTCAAGGGACTAGCGGGAGGGAGCAGTTCTTC. It specifies CASSLQGTSGREQFF.